This is a list of T cell receptor beta chains from one sample in a study of OX40 agonist ivuxolimab in advanced cancers. Produced via immunoSEQ multiplex PCR; TCRdb's table is partial and in-frame only. Among about 69,000 clones listed, 85% to 90% were seen once. The sequences come from CD4+ or CD8+ T cells sorted from blood, collected in a trial of the OX40 agonist ivuxolimab. The receptors stem from an adult with an advanced solid tumor such as melanoma, head and neck, liver or kidney cancer. Both conserved end residues are part of each CDR3. Each record gives: CDR3 length, J gene, V gene, CDR3 protein.

14 TRBJ1-6 TRBV13 CASRPGQYNSPLHF
18 TRBJ2-6 TRBV10-1 CASSEGRFKDPGANVLTF
11 TRBJ2-3 TRBV20-1 CSANRVDTQYF
15 TRBJ2-1 TRBV18 CASSSTQNGLNEQFF
16 TRBJ1-5 TRBV5-6 CASSPSADRGLQPQHF
17 TRBJ2-1 TRBV7-2 CASSLQPSGGSYNEQFF
15 TRBJ2-7 TRBV9 CASSVRDISPYEQYF
14 TRBJ2-3 TRBV6-5 CASRETGFTDTQYF
15 . TRBV28 CASSLLSGGQYEQYF
12 TRBJ2-6 TRBV19 CASRAGANVLTF
12 TRBJ1-3 TRBV19 CASTLSGNTIYF
13 TRBJ1-6 TRBV2 CASSPTVNSPLHF
13 TRBJ1-5 TRBV10-3 CATSGAQNQPQHF
15 TRBJ2-7 TRBV11-1 CASSLGSSGTSPQYF
14 TRBJ2-5 TRBV18 CASSPEAGGRSQYF
14 TRBJ1-1 TRBV28 CASSLGGTPTEAFF
14 TRBJ1-1 TRBV25-1 CASRSIGGNTEAFF
17 TRBJ1-1 TRBV7-9 CASSLGGLRGRITEAFF
13 TRBJ1-5 TRBV21-1 CASSKGAGQPQHF
14 TRBJ2-7 TRBV2 CASRRTGGLYEQYF
13 TRBJ2-7 TRBV7-2 CASSADRWHEQYF
12 TRBJ2-7 TRBV28 CASSSATYEQYF
13 TRBJ2-5 TRBV2 CASSGGGRKTQYF
13 TRBJ1-5 TRBV19 CASNEWGYQPQHF
14 TRBJ2-1 TRBV19 CASMGLGSYNEQFF
15 TRBJ2-7 TRBV6-5 CASSRKHRGPYEQYF
15 TRBJ1-5 TRBV19 CASSIYRGNNQPQHF
14 TRBJ2-7 TRBV5-4 CASSLTQGAVEQYF
16 TRBJ1-5 TRBV4-2 CASSQDRDRSNQPQHF
15 TRBJ1-5 TRBV2 CASSVSDRGNQPQHF
14 TRBJ1-2 TRBV30 CANPVDRGGYGYTF
15 TRBJ2-7 TRBV15 CATSRSGRAGYEQYF
16 TRBJ2-1 TRBV5-6 CASSGIRQGSYNEQFF
14 TRBJ2-3 TRBV5-1 CASSLVGSTDTQYF
13 TRBJ1-1 TRBV2 CASRGTGVSEAFF
15 . TRBV7-8 CASSFSLAGVYEQYF
16 TRBJ1-4 TRBV5-1 CASSLNGARAGEKLFF
16 TRBJ2-3 TRBV7-3 CASSLGTSGSTDTQYF
15 TRBJ2-7 TRBV14 CASSQEGEGRYEQYF
12 TRBJ2-1 TRBV6-1 CASSARGAVQFF
14 TRBJ2-5 TRBV2 CASRIVSQGETQYF
15 TRBJ2-7 TRBV5-1 CASSPDLGQVYEQYF
15 TRBJ1-2 TRBV6-1 CASSSGTGDAYGYTF
16 TRBJ2-1 TRBV19 CASSTAPGMIYNEQFF
12 TRBJ1-5 TRBV29-1 CSVQDGNQPQHF
13 TRBJ2-5 TRBV7-2 CASSPRGQATQYF
13 TRBJ2-5 TRBV11-2 CASSLGQKETQYF
18 TRBJ2-3 TRBV7-2 CASSSSMGQGALTDTQYF